This record looks at one T cell receptor (beta chain) sequence and its context. The CDR3 extends over 14 amino acids. The germline gives CDR1 DFQATT, CDR2 SNEGSKA (reference sequence). These data come from a study of human CD8 memory T cell subsets. Scientists made TCR beta libraries using UMI-labeled 5' RACE. From its re-call of the 5' RACE reads, TCRdb lists each CDR3 protein once, without DNA. In all, the sample yields under 5,000 distinct CDR3 sequences. The gene calls are TRBV20-1 and TRBJ1-2; without DNA, the TCRdb call of TRBD1 cannot be checked. The sample consisted of CD8+ T cells from PBMCs. This receptor was obtained from a human donor in good health. The CDR3 here is CSASPAGGSYGYTF.